This TCR beta chain comes out of a study of cytomegalovirus exposure and HLA in healthy donors (TCRdb year 2017). General notes on the study: An earlier analysis of 587 of the donors reported about 260 Gb of sequence data and approximately 120 million unique TCR beta sequences obtained from 180 million or so T cells. Around 300 gigabases of sequencing data and 80 million or so unique TCR sequences were included in an early release covering about 700 HLA-typed donors. Of the 350 to 400 genotyped donors, roughly 85% fell in the genetic ancestry cluster associated with self-reported Caucasian donors. The study aimed to test whether cataloging public T cell receptors could reveal signatures of past pathogen exposure. The T cell repertoires of several hundred subjects were profiled by immunosequencing and related to cytomegalovirus serostatus. Besides the first cohort of approximately 710 subjects, a separate validation cohort made up of some 110 different subjects was used. The study combined high-throughput TCR immunosequencing, statistical association of individual TCRs with disease status, and machine learning to predict cytomegalovirus infection status. A later analysis re-analyzed previously published TCR beta repertoires from 660 or so donors and added high-resolution HLA genotyping to study TCR occurrence patterns. Rather than drawing on any new phenotypic data, the later analysis identified candidate immune exposures from TCR beta sequences and the way those sequences occurred across donors. An earlier analysis of more than 450 of the donors used high-throughput TCR beta sequencing to judge whether each TCR beta V gene segment behaved as functional or pseudogenic. Donor age, sex, ethnicity and CMV serostatus were compiled together with the repertoire data. A later genetic analysis used genome-wide SNP genotypes for about 55% of the 666 donors, treating that subset as a discovery cohort. Every discovery cohort repertoire had been produced on one sequencing platform. Class I and class II HLA loci were covered by the typing at four-digit resolution. Typing coverage differed by locus: A, B, C, DRB1 and DQB1 were typed in roughly 620-630 donors, DQA1 in 522, DPA1 in around 610, and DPB1 in just under 480. Roughly 5 DR-DQ haplotypes were treated as single units for association and clustering because of strong linkage in the cohort. On average, roughly 240,000 unique TCR beta nucleotide sequences were sequenced per donor among 398 genotyped donors of the cohort, with about 19% of those sequences being non-productive.

Sequences GTSNPN (CDR1) and SVGIG (CDR2) are obtained from the germline V gene (reference sequence). The germline ends are 12 bases apart after V is trimmed by 1 base and J by 2 bases. From cysteine to phenylalanine, the CDR3 is 15 amino acids long. Only CDR3 DNA remains: 45 bases, in frame from the first base. The library was produced with the immunoSEQ multiplex PCR assay. For the multiplex PCR, a mixture combining 60 forward primers for TCR Vbeta segments and 13 reverse primers for TCR Jbeta segments was used. Amplification of the CDR3 region of rearranged TCR beta genes was performed with a multiplex PCR assay on genomic DNA. The amplified TCR beta libraries were sequenced on the Illumina HiSeq System as 87-base-pair reads. The study's own analysis went as follows. A later analysis tallied around 82 million unique TCR beta chains across the 700 or so repertoires, and some 12 million of those chains were shared by two or more donors. Raw reads were error-corrected and collapsed into unique sequences by a nearest-neighbor algorithm in which closely related sequences were merged to remove PCR and sequencing errors. V, D and J gene segments were assigned by aligning CDR3 sequences to IMGT reference sequences. For a sequence to be retained, a match of at least six nucleotides was required to both a V gene segment and a J gene segment. Rearrangements were classified as productive when the CDR3 lacked stop codons and remained in frame with V and J, and all other rearrangements were classified as non-productive. CDR3 was defined according to IMGT convention as the region running from the second conserved V-encoded cysteine to the conserved J-encoded phenylalanine. In an earlier analysis of roughly 580 of the donors, sequences lacking an unambiguous match to a single V gene segment were excluded. In an earlier analysis of several hundred of the donors, V segments were called functional above 56.7% productive rearrangements and were called segregating when the between-donor standard deviation exceeded 5%. A statistical classification framework was built to diagnose cytomegalovirus status from the catalog of TCR beta chain sequences. In a later analysis, TCR nucleotide sequences were compared against IMGT/GENE-DB human TR gene sequences so that V and J genes could be assigned. Using the TCRdist pipeline, a later analysis assigned CDR3 sequences along with most-parsimonious VDJ recombination scenarios. A later analysis defined each TCR beta chain by its CDR3 amino acid sequence plus V-gene family, and excluded reads lacking a unique V-gene family. A later analysis removed 550 to 650 highly shared, low-generation-probability nucleotide sequences to deal with suspected cross-contamination and a sequencing artifact. For each public chain, a later analysis derived a clonal expansion index from normalized ranks of inferred template counts within each repertoire. Generation probabilities in a later analysis came from a VDJ recombination model fitted to out-of-frame rearrangements, and those results were checked against IGoR. In a later analysis, hypergeometric tests were used to score TCR-TCR, TCR-HLA and TCR-CMV co-occurrence, with a repertoire-size bias correction applied to TCR pairs. A later analysis estimated false discovery rates by permuting HLA or CMV assignments 20 times. In a later analysis, co-occurring TCRs were grouped using DBSCAN, with TCRdist sequence similarity added in when clustering inside HLA-allele-positive subsets. Repertoires with fewer than 30,000 or more than 120,000 public chains, plus five repertoires with anomalous nucleotide sharing, were excluded from co-occurrence clustering. As stored in TCRdb, this immuneACCESS dataset retains in-frame rearrangements with V and J assigned. A fraction of the clones does not appear; measured against another copy, unresolved V genes explain less than half of the discrepancy, and the remainder lacks a known reason. D and trimming come from the DNA, and the V and J calls and clone size come from that table. Counted in this sample were roughly 100,000 clones; about 85% of them appeared once. The ten largest clonotypes hold about 3.8% of the sample.

Here is what the overall study found, with its caveats: According to a later analysis, parvovirus B19, influenza, CMV and Epstein-Barr virus appeared linked to several top co-occurrence clusters. The study gave a list of about 170 TCR beta chains associated with cytomegalovirus. According to a later genetic analysis, donors in an Asian-associated ancestry cluster had fewer N-insertions in productive TCRs than the approximately 670-donor mean. Strong co-occurrence of HLA alleles, especially DR and DQ, made assigning TCR associations to individual alleles difficult. This cohort had only TCR beta chains sequenced, and the lack of alpha or paired-chain data limited which features could be detected. In a later analysis, TCR association rates were found to vary across HLA loci, with the most associated TCRs seen for DRB1 alleles and the fewest for HLA-C alleles. The 87-base-pair reads could not distinguish some IMGT-functional V segments, including TRBV6-2 and TRBV6-3, so those segments were excluded. In a later analysis, most CMV-associated TCR beta chains were found to appear HLA-restricted, with HLA associations seemingly driven largely by CMV exposure. A cluster of highly shared sequence variants was judged likely to be a technical artifact of the sequencing pipeline. Because counts were too low, roughly 18 rarely observed V segments, including chromosome 9 orphons, were left out of the earlier analysis of 500 to 650 of the donors. Broadly in line with IMGT annotations, most TCR beta V segments showed up in productive rearrangements about 87% or about 30% of the time in an earlier analysis of 587 of the donors. Three of the identified cytomegalovirus-associated TCR beta chains were confirmed in vitro to be specific for cytomegalovirus antigens. For the cohort, immune exposure information was limited to CMV serostatus. Because HLA typing was missing for some donors at each locus, association tests included only the typed subset. An association between a missense DCLRE1C variant and V-gene and J-gene trimming of TCR beta chains was found in a later genetic analysis and replicated in an independent cohort. The authors suggested that the approach could potentially be generalized to other disease states and immunological phenotypes. The classifier was reported to diagnose cytomegalovirus status with high specificity and sensitivity in both the original cohort and the validation cohort. Roughly uniform sequencing depth across donors was assumed in presence/absence analyses, although this assumption may not hold. Linkage disequilibrium might explain the correlated functional status among segregating V segments, but an unknown experimental factor could not be excluded. In a later analysis, some 17,000 TCR beta sequences were associated with specific HLA alleles at a false discovery rate of 0.05. A further reported finding was that TCR beta sequences accurately predicted the HLA-A and HLA-B alleles for most subjects in the first cohort. A later analysis found that HLA-associated TCR beta chains were more clonally expanded and had lower generation probabilities than equally common non-associated chains. Across donors, most TCR sequences were observed very rarely, whereas some public TCRs were present in many individuals.

The cohort was made up of 500 to 850 healthy bone marrow donors. At the time of sampling, all cohort members were nominally healthy, though unrecorded immune exposures were likely present. The donor tested CMV seronegative, placing the donor among the 350 to 400 seronegative members of the cohort. A peripheral blood sample was collected from each donor, and TCR beta sequencing was performed on peripheral blood mononuclear cells. Genomic DNA was extracted from the blood cell samples with the Qiagen DNeasy Blood Extraction Kit. Concerning this clone: The specificity of this receptor is unknown. Base-call qualities are not available, and no considerably larger clone is one nucleotide away.

This receptor was identified in a man aged 30 to 39 in good health and CMV-seronegative. Recombination connected TRBV30 to TRBJ1-5; no D gene is confidently identified. Sample: PBMCs. For the CDR3, the sequence is CAWSDGVWGNQPQHF. The nucleotide sequence is TGTGCCTGGAGTGACGGGGTATGGGGCAATCAGCCCCAGCATTTT.